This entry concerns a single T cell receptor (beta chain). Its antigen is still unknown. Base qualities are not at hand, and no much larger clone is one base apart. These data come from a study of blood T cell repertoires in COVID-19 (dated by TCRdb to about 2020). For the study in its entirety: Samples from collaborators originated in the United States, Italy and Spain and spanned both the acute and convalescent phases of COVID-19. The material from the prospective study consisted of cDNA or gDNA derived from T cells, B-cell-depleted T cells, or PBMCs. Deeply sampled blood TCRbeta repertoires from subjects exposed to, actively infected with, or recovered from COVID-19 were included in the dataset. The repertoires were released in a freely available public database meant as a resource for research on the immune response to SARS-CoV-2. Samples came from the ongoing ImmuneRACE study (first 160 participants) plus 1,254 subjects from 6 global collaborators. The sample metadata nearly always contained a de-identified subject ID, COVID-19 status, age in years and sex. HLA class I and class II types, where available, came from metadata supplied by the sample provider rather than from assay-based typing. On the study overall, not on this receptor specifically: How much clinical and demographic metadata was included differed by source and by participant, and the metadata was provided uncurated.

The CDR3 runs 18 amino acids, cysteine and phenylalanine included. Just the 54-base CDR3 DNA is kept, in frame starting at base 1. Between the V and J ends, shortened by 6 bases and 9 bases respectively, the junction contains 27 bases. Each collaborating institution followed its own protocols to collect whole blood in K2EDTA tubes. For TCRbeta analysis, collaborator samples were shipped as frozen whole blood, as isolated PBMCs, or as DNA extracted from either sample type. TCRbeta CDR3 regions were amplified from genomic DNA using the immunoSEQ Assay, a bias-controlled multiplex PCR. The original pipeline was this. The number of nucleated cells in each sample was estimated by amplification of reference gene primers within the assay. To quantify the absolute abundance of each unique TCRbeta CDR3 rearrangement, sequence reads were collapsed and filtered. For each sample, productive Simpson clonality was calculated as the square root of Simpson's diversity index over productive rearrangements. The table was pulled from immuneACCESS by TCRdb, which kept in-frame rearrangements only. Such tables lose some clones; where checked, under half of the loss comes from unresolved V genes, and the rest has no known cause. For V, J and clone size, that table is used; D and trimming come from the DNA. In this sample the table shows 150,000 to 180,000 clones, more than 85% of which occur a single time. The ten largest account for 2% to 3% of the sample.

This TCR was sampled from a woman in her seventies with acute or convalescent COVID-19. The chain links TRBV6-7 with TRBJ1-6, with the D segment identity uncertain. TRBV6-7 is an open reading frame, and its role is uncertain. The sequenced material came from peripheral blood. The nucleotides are TGTGCCAGCAGGTGGGCTCCGGGCCCCTCGTCGGGGAGTTCACCCCTCCACTTT. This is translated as CASRWAPGPSSGSSPLHF.